Described below is a single T cell receptor beta chain sequence and its context. The data are from a study of blood T cell repertoires in COVID-19. The protocol was immunoSEQ multiplex PCR, while the TCRdb copy is restricted to in-frame clones and leaves out a portion. The data contain a few hundred thousand clones, about 90% of them singletons. The source of this sequence is a man between 40 and 49 years old with active or convalescent COVID-19. The material sequenced was peripheral blood.

This CDR3 reads CASSPYHRVRPEAFF. The CDR3 coding sequence is TGTGCCAGCAGCCCTTACCACAGGGTGAGACCTGAAGCTTTCTTT. The chain links TRBV3-1 (or the pseudogene TRBV3-2) to TRBJ1-1; maybe TRBD1 (6 bases). The CDR3 has 15 amino acids. Germline lookup yields CDR1 LGHDT and CDR2 YNNKEL (reference sequence). V was pared by 4 bases and J by 6 bases, with 18 bases between.